This TCR beta chain originates from a study of radiotherapy plus CTLA-4 blockade in lung cancer. Findings of the study overall: According to reports, early shifts in blood T cell clones, alongside interferon-beta, forecast response most accurately.

Assay: immunoSEQ multiplex PCR; the TCRdb copy retains only in-frame clones and omits some. The sample shows around 100,000 clones, about four fifths of them seen only once. Germline CDR1 SGHTA, CDR2 FQGNSA. The germline V and J ends were trimmed by 8 bases and 5 bases, with 12 bases remaining between them. This CDR3 spans 12 amino acids. Those with chemo-refractory metastatic non-small-cell lung cancer were treated with focal radiation combined with CTLA-4 blockade using ipilimumab. This clone was recorded only once. Its cognate antigen is unknown. The TCR was taken from a human donor with non-small cell lung cancer that progressed on radiotherapy plus ipilimumab. Some clones in this sample may be carry-over from other donors' samples. This chain links TRBV7-2 with TRBJ2-5, with D perhaps TRBD2 (5 bases). The sample was peripheral blood, taken from a patient treated with radiotherapy plus ipilimumab. The CDR3 DNA sequence: TGTGCCAGCTCCTCGGGCGGGGAGACCCAGTACTTC. It is translated as CASSSGGETQYF.